These T cell receptor beta chains were read from a single sample in a study of T cells of healthy individuals. TCRdb processed the 5' RACE reads anew with MiXCR; each CDR3 protein has one entry. The sample yields tens of thousands of distinct CDR3 sequences, about 15% seen once. The receptors were sampled from a human donor in good health. Each CDR3 is given with its conserved first and last residue. A D gene is named only where the DNA matches it firmly. Some rows have no size entry. The others give once, few or many, or a class for an expanded clone.

CDR3 protein: CASSQLLTAQSTDTQYF; CDR3 DNA: TGCGCCAGCAGCCAACTCCTGACAGCCCAAAGCACAGATACGCAGTATTTT; V gene: TRBV4-1; J gene: TRBJ2-3; D gene: .; clone size: .
CDR3 protein: CSAYSGSMNEQFF; CDR3 DNA: TGCAGTGCTTATAGCGGCAGCATGAATGAGCAGTTCTTC; V gene: TRBV20-1; J gene: TRBJ2-1; D gene: .; clone size: .
CDR3 protein: CASSPRPGTGGGEVQYF; CDR3 DNA: TGTGCCAGCAGCCCTCGTCCCGGGACAGGGGGCGGCGAGGTCCAGTACTTC; V gene: TRBV11-2; J gene: TRBJ2-5; D gene: TRBD1; clone size: .
CDR3 protein: CASSQVGAGYNEQFF; CDR3 DNA: TGTGCCAGCAGCCAAGTAGGAGCGGGGTACAATGAGCAGTTCTTC; V gene: TRBV14; J gene: TRBJ2-1; D gene: TRBD2; clone size: .
CDR3 protein: CASTLSTETNYGYTF; CDR3 DNA: TGTGCCAGCACCTTATCTACAGAGACTAACTATGGCTACACCTTC; V gene: TRBV7-2; J gene: TRBJ1-2; D gene: .; clone size: .
CDR3 protein: CASSPGALSYEQYF; CDR3 DNA: TGTGCCAGCTCTCCAGGGGCCCTTTCGTACGAGCAGTACTTC; V gene: TRBV18; J gene: TRBJ2-7; D gene: .; clone size: .
CDR3 protein: CASTETGTNNEQFF; CDR3 DNA: TGCGCCAGCACGGAGACAGGGACTAACAATGAGCAGTTCTTC; V gene: TRBV10-2; J gene: TRBJ2-1; D gene: .; clone size: many
CDR3 protein: CASSQDRWGGAREKLFF; CDR3 DNA: TGTGCCAGCAGTCAAGATAGGTGGGGAGGGGCGCGAGAAAAACTGTTTTTT; V gene: TRBV12-3/TRBV12-4; J gene: TRBJ1-4; D gene: .; clone size: .
CDR3 protein: CSAGTGQYWNTGELFF; CDR3 DNA: TGCAGTGCTGGGACAGGGCAGTATTGGAACACCGGGGAGCTGTTTTTT; V gene: TRBV20-1; J gene: TRBJ2-2; D gene: TRBD1; clone size: .
CDR3 protein: CASSVGGEDTQYF; CDR3 DNA: TGTGCCAGCAGCGTAGGTGGGGAGGATACGCAGTATTTT; V gene: TRBV9; J gene: TRBJ2-3; D gene: .; clone size: many
CDR3 protein: CASTAEDRGAADTQYF; CDR3 DNA: TGTGCCAGCACCGCGGAGGACAGGGGGGCGGCAGATACGCAGTATTTT; V gene: TRBV21-1; J gene: TRBJ2-3; D gene: .; clone size: many
CDR3 protein: CSARVPTFNTEAFF; CDR3 DNA: TGCAGTGCTAGAGTCCCGACATTCAACACTGAAGCTTTCTTT; V gene: TRBV20-1; J gene: TRBJ1-1; D gene: .; clone size: many
CDR3 protein: CASSFTGQGPNTEAFF; CDR3 DNA: TGTGCCAGCAGCTTTACGGGACAGGGACCGAACACTGAAGCTTTCTTT; V gene: TRBV7-8; J gene: TRBJ1-1; D gene: TRBD1; clone size: few
CDR3 protein: CASSQDRSNQPQHF; CDR3 DNA: TGTGCCAGCAGCCAGGACAGGAGCAATCAGCCCCAGCATTTT; V gene: TRBV7-8; J gene: TRBJ1-5; D gene: TRBD1; clone size: few
CDR3 protein: CSASKGDTYEQYF; CDR3 DNA: TGCAGTGCTAGTAAAGGGGATACCTACGAGCAGTACTTC; V gene: TRBV20-1; J gene: TRBJ2-7; D gene: .; clone size: .
CDR3 protein: CASSQGLLGTSGVLNTGELFF; CDR3 DNA: TGCGCCAGCAGCCAAGGCCTTCTCGGGACTAGCGGGGTGCTTAACACCGGGGAGCTGTTTTTT; V gene: TRBV4-3; J gene: TRBJ2-2; D gene: TRBD2; clone size: few